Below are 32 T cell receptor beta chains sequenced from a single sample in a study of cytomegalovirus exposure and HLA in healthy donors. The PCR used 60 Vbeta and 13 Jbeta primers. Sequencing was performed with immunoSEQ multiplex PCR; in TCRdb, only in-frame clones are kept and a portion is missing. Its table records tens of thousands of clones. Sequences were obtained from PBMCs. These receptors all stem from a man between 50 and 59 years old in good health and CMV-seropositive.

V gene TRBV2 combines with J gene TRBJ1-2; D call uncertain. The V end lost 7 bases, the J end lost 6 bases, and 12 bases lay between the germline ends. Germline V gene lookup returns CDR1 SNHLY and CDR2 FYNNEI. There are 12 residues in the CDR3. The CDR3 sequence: CASNEVSDGYTF. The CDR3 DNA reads TGTGCCAGCAACGAAGTCTCGGATGGCTACACCTTC.

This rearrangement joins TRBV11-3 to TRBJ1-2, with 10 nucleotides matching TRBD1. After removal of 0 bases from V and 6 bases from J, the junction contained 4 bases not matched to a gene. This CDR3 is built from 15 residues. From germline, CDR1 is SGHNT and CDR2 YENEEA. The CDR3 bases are TGTGCCAGCAGCTTAGAAGGGACAGGGGCCGATGGCTACACCTTC. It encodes CASSLEGTGADGYTF.

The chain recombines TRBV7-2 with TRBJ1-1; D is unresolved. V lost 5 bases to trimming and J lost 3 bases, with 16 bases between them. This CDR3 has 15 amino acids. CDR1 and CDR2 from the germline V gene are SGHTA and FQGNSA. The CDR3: CASSPRSRVDTEAFF. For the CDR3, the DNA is TGTGCCAGCAGCCCTCGGTCCCGGGTGGACACTGAAGCTTTCTTT.

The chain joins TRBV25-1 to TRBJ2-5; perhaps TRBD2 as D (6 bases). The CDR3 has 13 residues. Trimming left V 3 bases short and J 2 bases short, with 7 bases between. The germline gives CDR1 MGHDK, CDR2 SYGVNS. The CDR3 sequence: CASSDGGQETQYF. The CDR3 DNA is TGTGCCAGCAGTGATGGGGGGCAAGAGACCCAGTACTTC.

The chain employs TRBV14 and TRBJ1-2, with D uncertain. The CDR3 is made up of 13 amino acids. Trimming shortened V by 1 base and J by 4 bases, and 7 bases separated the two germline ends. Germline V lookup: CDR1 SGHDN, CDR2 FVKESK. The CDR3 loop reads CASSQVTGYGYTF. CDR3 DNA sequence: TGTGCCAGCAGCCAAGTGACGGGCTATGGCTACACCTTC.

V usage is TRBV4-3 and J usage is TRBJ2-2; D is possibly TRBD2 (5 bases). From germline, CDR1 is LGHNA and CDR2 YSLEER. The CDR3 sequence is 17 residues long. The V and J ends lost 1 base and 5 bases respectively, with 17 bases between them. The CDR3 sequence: CASSQGRRRDFTGELFF. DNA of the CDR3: TGCGCCAGCAGCCAAGGACGTCGTCGGGATTTTACCGGGGAGCTGTTTTTT.

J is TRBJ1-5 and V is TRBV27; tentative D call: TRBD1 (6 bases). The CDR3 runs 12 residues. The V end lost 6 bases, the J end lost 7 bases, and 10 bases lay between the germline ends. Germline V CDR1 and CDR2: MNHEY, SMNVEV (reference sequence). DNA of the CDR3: TGTGCCAGCAGGACAGGTAGACAGCCCCAGCATTTT. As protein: CASRTGRQPQHF.

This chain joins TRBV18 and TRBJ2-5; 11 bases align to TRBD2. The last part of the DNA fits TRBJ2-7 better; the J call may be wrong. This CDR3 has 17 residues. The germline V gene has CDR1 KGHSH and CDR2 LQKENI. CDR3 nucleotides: TGTGCCAGCTCACAATCCACTAGCGGGAGTATAACCTACGAGCAGTACTTC. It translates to CASSQSTSGSITYEQYF.

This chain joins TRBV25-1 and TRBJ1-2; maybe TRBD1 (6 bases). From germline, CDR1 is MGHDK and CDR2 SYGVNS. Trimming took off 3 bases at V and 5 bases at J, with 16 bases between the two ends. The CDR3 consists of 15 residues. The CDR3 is CASSDPGQPGYGYTF. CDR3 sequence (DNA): TGTGCCAGCAGTGATCCGGGACAACCGGGATATGGCTACACCTTC.

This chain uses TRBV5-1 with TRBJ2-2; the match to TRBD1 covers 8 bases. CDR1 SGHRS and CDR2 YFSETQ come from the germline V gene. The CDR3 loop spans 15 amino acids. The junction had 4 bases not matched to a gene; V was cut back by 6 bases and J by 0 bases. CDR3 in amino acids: CASTTQGANTGELFF. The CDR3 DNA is TGCGCCAGCACCACACAGGGGGCGAACACCGGGGAGCTGTTTTTT. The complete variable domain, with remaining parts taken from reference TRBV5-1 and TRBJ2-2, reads KAGVTQTPRYLIKTRGQQVTLSCSPISGHRSVSWYQQTPGQGLQFLFEYFSETQRNKGNFPGRFSGRQFSNSRSEMNVSTLELGDSALYLCASTTQGANTGELFFGEGSRLTVL.

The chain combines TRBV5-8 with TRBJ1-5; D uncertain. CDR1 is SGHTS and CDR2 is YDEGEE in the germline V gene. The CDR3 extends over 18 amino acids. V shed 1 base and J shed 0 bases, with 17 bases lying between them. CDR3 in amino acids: CASSLSPNELYSNQPQHF. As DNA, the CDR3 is TGTGCCAGCAGCTTGAGCCCCAACGAGCTCTATAGCAATCAGCCCCAGCATTTT.

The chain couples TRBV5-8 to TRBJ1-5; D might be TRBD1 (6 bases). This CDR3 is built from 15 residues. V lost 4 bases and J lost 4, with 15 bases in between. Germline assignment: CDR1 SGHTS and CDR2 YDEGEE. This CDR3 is CASSIGQFLNQPQHF. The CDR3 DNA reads TGTGCCAGCAGCATAGGACAGTTCCTGAATCAGCCCCAGCATTTT.

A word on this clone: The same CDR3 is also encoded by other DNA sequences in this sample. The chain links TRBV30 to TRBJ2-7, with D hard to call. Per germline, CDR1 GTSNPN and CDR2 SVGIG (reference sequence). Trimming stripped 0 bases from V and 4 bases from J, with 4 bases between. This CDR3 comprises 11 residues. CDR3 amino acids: CAWSVSYEQYF. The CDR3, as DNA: TGTGCCTGGAGTGTTAGTTACGAGCAGTACTTC.

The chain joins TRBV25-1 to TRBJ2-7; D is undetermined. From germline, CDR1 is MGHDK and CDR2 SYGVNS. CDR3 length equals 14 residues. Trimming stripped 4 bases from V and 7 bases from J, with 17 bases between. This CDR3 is CASSARWAGDEQYF. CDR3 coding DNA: TGTGCCAGCAGTGCTCGGTGGGCTGGCGATGAGCAGTACTTC.

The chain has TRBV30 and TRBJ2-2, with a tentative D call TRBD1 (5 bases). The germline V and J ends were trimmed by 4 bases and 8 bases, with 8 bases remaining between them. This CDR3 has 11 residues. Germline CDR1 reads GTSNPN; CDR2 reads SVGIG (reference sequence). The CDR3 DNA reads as TGTGCCTGGAAAGGGGCGGGGGAGCTGTTTTTT. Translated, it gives CAWKGAGELFF.

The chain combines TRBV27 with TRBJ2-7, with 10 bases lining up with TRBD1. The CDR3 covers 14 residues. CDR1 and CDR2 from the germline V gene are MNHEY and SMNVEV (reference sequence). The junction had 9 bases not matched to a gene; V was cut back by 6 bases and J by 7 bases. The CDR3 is CASSPGQGLREQYV. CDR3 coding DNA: TGTGCCAGCAGCCCGGGACAGGGGCTACGGGAGCAGTACGTC.

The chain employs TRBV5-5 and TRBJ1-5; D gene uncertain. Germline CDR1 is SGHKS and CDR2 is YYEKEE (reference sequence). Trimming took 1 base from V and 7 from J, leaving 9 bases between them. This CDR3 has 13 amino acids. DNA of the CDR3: TGTGCCAGCAGCTTGAGCGGGTCCCAGCCCCAGCATTTT. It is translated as CASSLSGSQPQHF.

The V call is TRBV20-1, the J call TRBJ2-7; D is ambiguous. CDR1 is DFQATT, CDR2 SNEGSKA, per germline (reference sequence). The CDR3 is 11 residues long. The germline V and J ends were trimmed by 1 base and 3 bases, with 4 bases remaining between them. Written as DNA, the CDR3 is TGCAGTGCTAGAGTCCACTACGAGCAGTACTTC. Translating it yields CSARVHYEQYF.

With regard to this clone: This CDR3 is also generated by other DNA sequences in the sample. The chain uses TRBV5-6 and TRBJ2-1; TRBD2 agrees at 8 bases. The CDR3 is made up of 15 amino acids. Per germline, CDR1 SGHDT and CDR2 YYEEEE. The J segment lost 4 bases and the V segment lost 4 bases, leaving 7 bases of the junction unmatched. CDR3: CASSRSGRRYNEQFF. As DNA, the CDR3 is TGTGCCAGCAGCCGCAGCGGGAGAAGGTACAATGAGCAGTTCTTC.

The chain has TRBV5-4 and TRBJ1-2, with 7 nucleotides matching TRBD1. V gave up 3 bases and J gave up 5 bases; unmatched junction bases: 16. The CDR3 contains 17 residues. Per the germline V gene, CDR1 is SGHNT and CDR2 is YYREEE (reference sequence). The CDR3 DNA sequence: TGTGCCAGCAGCTACCTCCTAAGGAGGGGGCATTCGTATGGCTACACCTTC. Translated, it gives CASSYLLRRGHSYGYTF.

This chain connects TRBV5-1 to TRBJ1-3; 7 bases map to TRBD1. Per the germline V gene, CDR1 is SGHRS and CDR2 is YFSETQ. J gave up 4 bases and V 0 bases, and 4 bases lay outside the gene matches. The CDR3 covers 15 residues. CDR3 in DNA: TGCGCCAGCAGCTTGGTAGGGGGCTCAGGAAACACCATATATTTT. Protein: CASSLVGGSGNTIYF. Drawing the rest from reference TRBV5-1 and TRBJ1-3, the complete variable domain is KAGVTQTPRYLIKTRGQQVTLSCSPISGHRSVSWYQQTPGQGLQFLFEYFSETQRNKGNFPGRFSGRQFSNSRSEMNVSTLELGDSALYLCASSLVGGSGNTIYFGEGSWLTVV.

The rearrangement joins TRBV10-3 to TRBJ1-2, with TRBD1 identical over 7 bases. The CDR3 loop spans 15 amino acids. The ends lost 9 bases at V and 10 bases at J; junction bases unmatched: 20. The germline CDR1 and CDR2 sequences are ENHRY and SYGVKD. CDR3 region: CAIGDRNWLNGDYTF. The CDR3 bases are TGTGCCATTGGGGACAGAAATTGGTTGAATGGAGACTACACCTTC.

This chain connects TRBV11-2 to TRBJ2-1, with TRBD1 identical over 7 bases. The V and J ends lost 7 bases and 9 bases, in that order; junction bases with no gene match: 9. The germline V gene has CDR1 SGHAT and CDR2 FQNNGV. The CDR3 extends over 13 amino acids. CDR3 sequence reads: CASTPDRTAEQFF. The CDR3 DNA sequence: TGTGCCAGCACCCCGGACAGGACGGCTGAGCAGTTCTTC. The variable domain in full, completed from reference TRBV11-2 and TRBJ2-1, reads EAGVAQSPRYKIIEKRQSVAFWCNPISGHATLYWYQQILGQGPKLLIQFQNNGVVDDSQLPKDRFSAERLKGVDSTLKIQPAKLEDSAVYLCASTPDRTAEQFFGPGTRLTVL.

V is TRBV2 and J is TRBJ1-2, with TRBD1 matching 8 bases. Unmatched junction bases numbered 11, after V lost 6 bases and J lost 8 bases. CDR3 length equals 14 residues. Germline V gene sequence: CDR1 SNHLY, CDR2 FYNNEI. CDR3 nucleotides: TGTGCCAGCAGCGGGGGACAGGTCTGGGGGGGCTACACCTTC. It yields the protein CASSGGQVWGGYTF.

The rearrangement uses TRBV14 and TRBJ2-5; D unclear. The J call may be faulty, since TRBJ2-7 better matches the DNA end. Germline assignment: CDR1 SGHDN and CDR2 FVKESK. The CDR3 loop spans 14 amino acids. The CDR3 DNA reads TGTGCCAGCAGCCTAAGCAGGATCGCCTACGAGCAGTACTTC. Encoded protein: CASSLSRIAYEQYF.

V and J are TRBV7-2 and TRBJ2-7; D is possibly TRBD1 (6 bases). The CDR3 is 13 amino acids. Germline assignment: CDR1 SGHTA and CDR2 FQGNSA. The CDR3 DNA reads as TGTGCCAGCAGCGCCACGACAGGAGGTGTTCTAGCCGTC. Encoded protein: CASSATTGGVLAV.

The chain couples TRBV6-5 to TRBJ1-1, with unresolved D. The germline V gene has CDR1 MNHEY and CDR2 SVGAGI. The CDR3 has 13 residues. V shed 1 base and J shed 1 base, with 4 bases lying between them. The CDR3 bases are TGTGCCAGCAGTTACTTTCGGAACACTGAAGCTTTCTTT. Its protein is CASSYFRNTEAFF.

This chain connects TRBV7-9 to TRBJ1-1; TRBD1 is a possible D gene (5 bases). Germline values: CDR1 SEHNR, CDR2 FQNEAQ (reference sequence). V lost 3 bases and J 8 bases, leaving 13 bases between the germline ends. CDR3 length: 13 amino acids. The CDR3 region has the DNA TGTGCCAGCAGCTTGACCAGGGAAAGGGAAGCTTTCTTT. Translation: CASSLTREREAFF. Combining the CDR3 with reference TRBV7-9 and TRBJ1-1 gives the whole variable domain DTGVSQNPRHKITKRGQNVTFRCDPISEHNRLYWYRQTLGQGPEFLTYFQNEAQLEKSRLLSDRFSAERPKGSFSTLEIQRTEQGDSAMYLCASSLTREREAFFGQGTRLTVV.

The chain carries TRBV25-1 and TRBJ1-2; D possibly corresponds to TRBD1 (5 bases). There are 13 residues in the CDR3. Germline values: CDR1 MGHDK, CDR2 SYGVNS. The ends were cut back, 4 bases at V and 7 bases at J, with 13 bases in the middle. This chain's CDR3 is CASSVRDQGGYTF. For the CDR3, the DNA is TGTGCCAGCAGTGTTAGGGATCAGGGTGGCTACACCTTC.

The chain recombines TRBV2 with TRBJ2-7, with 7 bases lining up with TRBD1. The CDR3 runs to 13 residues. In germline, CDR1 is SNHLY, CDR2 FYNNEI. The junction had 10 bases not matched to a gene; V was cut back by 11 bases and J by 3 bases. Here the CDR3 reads CAGQAPVSYEQYF. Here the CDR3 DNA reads TGTGCCGGACAGGCACCGGTCAGCTACGAGCAGTACTTC.

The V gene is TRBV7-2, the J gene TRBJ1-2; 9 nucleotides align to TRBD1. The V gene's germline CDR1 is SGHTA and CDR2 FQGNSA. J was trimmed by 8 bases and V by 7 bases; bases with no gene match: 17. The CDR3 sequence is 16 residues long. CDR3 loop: CASTDVFRTGADGYTF. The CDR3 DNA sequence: TGTGCCAGCACCGACGTCTTCCGGACAGGGGCCGACGGCTACACCTTC. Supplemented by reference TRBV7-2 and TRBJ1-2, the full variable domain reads GAGVSQSPSNKVTEKGKDVELRCDPISGHTALYWYRQSLGQGLEFLIYFQGNSAPDKSGLPSDRFSAERTGGSVSTLTIQRTQQEDSAVYLCASTDVFRTGADGYTFGSGTRLTVV.

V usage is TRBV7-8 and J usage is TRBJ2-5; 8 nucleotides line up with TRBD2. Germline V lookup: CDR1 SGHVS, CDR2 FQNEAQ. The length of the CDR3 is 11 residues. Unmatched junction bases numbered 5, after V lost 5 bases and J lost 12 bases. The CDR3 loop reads CASSQAGGEYF. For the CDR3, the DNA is TGTGCCAGCAGCCAGGCGGGAGGCGAGTACTTC. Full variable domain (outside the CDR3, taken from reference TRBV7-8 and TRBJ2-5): GAGVSQSPRYKVAKRGQDVALRCDPISGHVSLFWYQQALGQGPEFLTYFQNEAQLDKSGLPSDRFFAERPEGSVSTLKIQRTQQEDSAVYLCASSQAGGEYFGPGTRLLVL.